Listed below are T cell receptor beta chains from one sample, sequenced in a study of molecular identifiers for immune sequencing clone quantification. TCRdb redid the calling of the PCR reads with MiXCR, one entry per CDR3 protein. The sample carries just over 40,000 distinct CDR3 sequences, 24% recorded once. The sequencing sample was made of naive CD8+ T cells from blood, with Jurkat cell RNA spiked in. Source of these receptors: a human donor in good health. Some libraries in this study had Jurkat cell RNA spiked in. CDR3s include the opening cysteine and the closing phenylalanine or tryptophan. The D gene is left open where the match is weak. Clone size is given for some rows only: seen once, a few or many times, or a class if the clone is expanded.

D: TRBD1
V: TRBV25-1
J: TRBJ1-2
size: many
DNA: TGTGCCAGCAGCCCGACAGGGACCGACTACACCTTC
CDR3: CASSPTGTDYTF

D: TRBD2
V: TRBV5-4
J: TRBJ2-1
size: -
DNA: TGTGCCAGCAGCCCCGAAGCGGGAGGGCCGGGGGATGAGCAGTTCTTC
CDR3: CASSPEAGGPGDEQFF

D: TRBD2
V: TRBV7-3
J: TRBJ2-1
size: few
DNA: TGTGCCAGCAGCTTATTAGCGGGACGATACAATGAGCAGTTCTTC
CDR3: CASSLLAGRYNEQFF

D: TRBD2
V: TRBV27
J: TRBJ2-3
size: many
DNA: TGTGCCAGCAGTTCGGGACTAGCGTCAGATACGCAGTATTTT
CDR3: CASSSGLASDTQYF

D: -
V: TRBV4-3
J: TRBJ2-7
size: many
DNA: TGCGCCAGCAGCCAAGATCTATGGGGCTCTGGCGAGCAGTACTTC
CDR3: CASSQDLWGSGEQYF

D: -
V: TRBV7-9
J: TRBJ2-6
size: many
DNA: TGTGCCAGCAGCCTAACTACAGGGTTCTCTGGGGCCAACGTCCTGACTTTC
CDR3: CASSLTTGFSGANVLTF

D: -
V: TRBV6-2/TRBV6-3
J: TRBJ1-5
size: many
DNA: TGTGCCACCACTTTGGGGGGTGATCAGCCCCAGCATTTT
CDR3: CATTLGGDQPQHF

D: TRBD2
V: TRBV7-9
J: TRBJ2-7
size: many
DNA: TGTGCCAGCAGCCCGCCGACTAGCGAAAGCTCCTACGAGCAGTACTTC
CDR3: CASSPPTSESSYEQYF

D: -
V: TRBV12-3/TRBV12-4
J: TRBJ2-5
size: -
DNA: TGTGCCAGCAGCCCCGCGGCCCCCGCGACCCCGTCCTTC
CDR3: CASSPAAPATPSF

D: -
V: TRBV6-2/TRBV6-3
J: TRBJ2-1
size: few
DNA: TGTGCCAGCAGTTACGAAACCGGGACCCCGGGTGAGCAGTTCTTC
CDR3: CASSYETGTPGEQFF

D: -
V: TRBV10-3
J: TRBJ2-7
size: -
DNA: TGTGCCATCAGTGCCACCCCCGGGGCTAGCAGGAGGGCCGGGTACGAACAGTACTTC
CDR3: CAISATPGASRRAGYEQYF

D: -
V: TRBV9
J: TRBJ2-7
size: many
DNA: TGTGCCAGCAGCCCCGGCGCTAGCGTCACCTACGAGCAGTACTTC
CDR3: CASSPGASVTYEQYF

D: TRBD2
V: TRBV4-2
J: TRBJ2-5
size: many
DNA: TGTGCCAGCAGCCGCCTAGGGACTAGCGGGAGGCGGGTCCAAGAGACCCAGTACTTC
CDR3: CASSRLGTSGRRVQETQYF

D: TRBD2
V: TRBV4-2
J: TRBJ2-7
size: -
DNA: TGTGCCAGCAGCCCTAGCGGGACCTCCTACGAGCAGTACTTC
CDR3: CASSPSGTSYEQYF

D: -
V: TRBV12-3/TRBV12-4
J: TRBJ2-3
size: many
DNA: TGTGCCAGCAGTTCGGGACTCCAAGCAGATACGCAGTATTTT
CDR3: CASSSGLQADTQYF

D: -
V: TRBV5-1
J: TRBJ2-1
size: -
DNA: TGCGCCAGCAAAGGGCAGTTCTTC
CDR3: CASKGQFF